The 24 T cell receptor beta chains given below trace back to one sample, sequenced in a study of T cell responses to AZD1222 COVID-19 vaccine. Profiled with immunoSEQ multiplex PCR; TCRdb holds only in-frame clones, not every one. The profile shows 110,000 or so clones, more than 70% of them singletons. Sequencing was performed on peripheral blood, taken 28 days after the second AZD1222 dose. Receptor source: an adult who received the AZD1222 COVID-19 vaccine.

The genes are TRBV9 and TRBJ1-2; 7 bases are a match to TRBD1. This CDR3 region has 15 residues. Germline loops: CDR1 SGDLS, CDR2 YYNGEE. V dropped 3 bases and J dropped 8; count of bases not matched to a gene: 13. The CDR3 DNA sequence: TGTGCCAGCAGCGAAAGGGACAGACCCGCGCAAGGCTACACCTTC. It yields the protein CASSERDRPAQGYTF.

The V call is TRBV15, the J call TRBJ2-3; D ambiguous. In germline, CDR1 is LNHNV, CDR2 YYDKDF (reference sequence). Trimming took off 7 bases at V and 5 bases at J, with 13 bases between the two ends. This CDR3 has 13 residues. The CDR3 is CATTAPVKDTQYF. CDR3 nucleotide sequence: TGTGCCACCACCGCCCCGGTTAAAGATACGCAGTATTTT. The full variable domain, with the rest looked up from reference TRBV15 and TRBJ2-3, is DAMVIQNPRYQVTQFGKPVTLSCSQTLNHNVMYWYQQKSSQAPKLLFHYYDKDFNNEADTPDNFQSRRPNTSFCFLDIRSPGLGDTAMYLCATTAPVKDTQYFGPGTRLTVL.

The rearrangement joins TRBV6-1 to TRBJ2-5; 10 bases fit TRBD1. The CDR3 is 15 residues long. CDR1 is MNHNS and CDR2 is SASEGT in the germline V gene. V lost 2 bases and J lost 5; bases outside the gene matches: 5. CDR3 DNA sequence: TGTGCCAGCAGTGAAATGGGACAGGGGTCGGAGACCCAGTACTTC. It translates to CASSEMGQGSETQYF.

The chain employs TRBV4-3 and TRBJ1-6, with D perhaps TRBD1 (5 bases). Trimming removed 1 base at V and 7 bases at J, with 11 bases between. The CDR3 length is 15 residues. Germline V gives CDR1 LGHNA, CDR2 YSLEER. The CDR3 loop reads CASSQVTGGNSPLHF. In nucleotides, the CDR3 is TGCGCCAGCAGCCAAGTTACAGGAGGAAATTCACCCCTCCACTTT.

This clone turned up a few times. J is TRBJ1-4 and V is TRBV28; 12 bases agree with TRBD1. This CDR3 region has 14 residues. Germline V gene data show CDR1 as MDHEN and CDR2 as SYDVKM. V shed 3 bases, J shed 15 bases, and the junction held 8 bases outside the gene matches. CDR3 protein: CASSFSGQGANLFF. The CDR3 DNA reads as TGTGCCAGCAGTTTTTCGGGACAGGGGGCGAATTTGTTTTTT.

The gene calls are TRBV12-3 or TRBV12-4 and TRBJ2-2; D is undetermined. V lost 5 bases, J lost 7 bases, and 2 bases lay in between. This CDR3 comprises 10 residues. The CDR3, as DNA: TGTGCCAGCAGTGGCGGGGAGCTGTTTTTT. It codes for CASSGGELFF.

The genes are TRBV6-5 and TRBJ1-3; perhaps TRBD1 as D (5 bases). The CDR3 contains 15 residues. The V end lost 5 bases, the J end lost 0 bases, and 11 bases lay between the germline ends. Looked up from germline, CDR1 is MNHEY and CDR2 is SVGAGI. The CDR3 bases are TGTGCCAGCAGTCTCCGGGACCCCTCTGGAAACACCATATATTTT. Protein product: CASSLRDPSGNTIYF.

V and J are TRBV3-1 (or the pseudogene TRBV3-2) and TRBJ2-7; weak D call: TRBD1 (6 bases). V lost 2 bases and J lost 3, with 8 bases in between. The CDR3 sequence is 13 residues long. Germline V gene data show CDR1 as LGHDT and CDR2 as YNNKEL (reference sequence). The CDR3 bases are TGTGCCAGCAGCCAACAGGGGAGCTACGAGCAGTACTTC. Residues: CASSQQGSYEQYF.

The chain employs TRBV7-3 and TRBJ2-3, with D tentatively TRBD2 (5 bases). Germline assignment: CDR1 SGHTA and CDR2 FQGTGA. CDR3 length: 16 residues. The V end lost 5 bases, the J end lost 3 bases, and 18 bases lay between the germline ends. In DNA form, the CDR3 reads TGTGCCAGCAGCCAAGGACGGGGTGTGGGGACAGATACGCAGTATTTT. Amino acid sequence: CASSQGRGVGTDTQYF.

This clone was picked up one time. The J gene is TRBJ2-3, the V gene TRBV7-3, with 12 nucleotides matching TRBD2. Germline V gene data show CDR1 as SGHTA and CDR2 as FQGTGA. The CDR3 is made up of 16 amino acids. After removal of 5 bases from V and 7 bases from J, the junction contained 10 bases not matched to a gene. The CDR3 DNA follows: TGTGCCAGCAGCCCCATACTAGCGGGGGGCAGGAATACGCAGTATTTT. Translation: CASSPILAGGRNTQYF.

This clone showed up just a few times. The chain carries TRBV2 and TRBJ1-2; the D gene is possibly TRBD1 (6 bases). V dropped 7 bases and J dropped 1 base, with 10 bases sitting between them. This CDR3 is 13 amino acids long. Germline V CDR1 and CDR2: SNHLY, FYNNEI. Here the CDR3 reads CASTTDSNYGYTF. The CDR3 bases are TGTGCCAGCACCACGGACAGTAACTATGGCTACACCTTC. The full variable domain, completed using reference TRBV2 and TRBJ1-2, is EPEVTQTPSHQVTQMGQEVILRCVPISNHLYFYWYRQILGQKVEFLVSFYNNEISEKSEIFDDQFSVERPDGSNFTLKIRSTKLEDSAMYFCASTTDSNYGYTFGSGTRLTVV.

The chain links TRBV6-2 or TRBV6-3 to TRBJ2-4; 9 positions agree with TRBD1. Looked up from germline, CDR1 is MNHEY and CDR2 is SVGEGT. The CDR3 sequence is 16 residues long. Trimming took 3 bases from V and 7 from J; bases not matched to a gene: 10. The CDR3 DNA sequence: TGTGCCAGCAGTTATCAAACTCCTGGACAGGGGAACATTCAGTACTTC. Translation: CASSYQTPGQGNIQYF.

This clone was seen once. V is TRBV7-2 and J is TRBJ2-1, with TRBD2 matching over 8 bases. V shed 1 base and J 8 bases; nucleotides not matched to a gene: 10. Germline CDR1 and CDR2: SGHTA and FQGNSA. The CDR3 extends over 16 amino acids. CDR3 sequence (DNA): TGTGCCAGCAGCTTAGTAGCCGGGGGGGCGAAGTATGAGCAGTTCTTC. Its translation: CASSLVAGGAKYEQFF.

This clone was picked up one time. The chain combines TRBV29-1 with TRBJ2-1; 11 bases fit TRBD1. V was clipped by 6 bases and J by 2 bases; unmatched bases: 6. Germline V gene sequence: CDR1 SQVTM, CDR2 ANQGSEA. The CDR3 is 15 residues long. Here the CDR3 reads CSVSLGQGAYNEQFF. In DNA form, the CDR3 reads TGCAGCGTCTCTCTGGGACAGGGGGCCTACAATGAGCAGTTCTTC.

V and J are TRBV18 and TRBJ1-2; a weak D match, TRBD1 (5 bases). The V and J ends lost 2 bases and 6 bases respectively, with 19 bases between them. The germline CDR1 and CDR2 sequences are KGHSH and LQKENI. The CDR3 is made up of 16 amino acids. The CDR3 here is CASSPGKTSGTDGYTF. The CDR3 DNA reads TGTGCCAGCTCACCAGGAAAAACTTCCGGGACGGATGGCTACACCTTC.

The CDR3 bases are TGTGCCAGCTCATTGCAAGAGACCCAGTACTTC. It encodes CASSLQETQYF. The V gene is TRBV18, the J gene TRBJ2-5; no clear D. Looked up from germline, CDR1 is KGHSH and CDR2 is LQKENI. The CDR3 runs 11 residues. V dropped 5 bases and J dropped 2 bases, with 3 bases sitting between them.

V and J are TRBV19 and TRBJ1-5, with a tentative D call TRBD1 (5 bases). V lost 6 bases and J lost 9, with 18 bases in between. Germline assignment: CDR1 LNHDA and CDR2 SQIVND (reference sequence). The CDR3 runs to 14 residues. DNA for the CDR3: TGTGCCAGTAGGGCAGGGTTTGGCGTTGGGCCCCAGCATTTT. Amino acids: CASRAGFGVGPQHF.

The chain employs TRBV24-1 and TRBJ1-2; no firm D call. The V gene's germline CDR1 is KGHDR and CDR2 SFDVKD. Trimming stripped 3 bases from V and 7 bases from J, with 8 bases between. The CDR3 is 12 residues long. The chain's CDR3 is CATSDRGLGYTF. CDR3 nucleotides: TGTGCCACCAGTGATCGAGGACTTGGCTACACCTTC.

The chain uses TRBV5-8 and TRBJ1-2; maybe TRBD1 (6 bases). The CDR3 runs to 13 residues. V lost 5 bases and J lost 4, with 12 bases in between. Germline V lookup: CDR1 SGHTS, CDR2 YDEGEE. The CDR3 spells CASRLQGGYGYTF. Here the CDR3 DNA reads TGTGCCAGCAGGCTACAGGGAGGCTATGGCTACACCTTC.

The J gene is TRBJ1-1, the V gene TRBV4-1, with TRBD1 matching 10 bases. The CDR3 contains 16 residues. The V gene end was trimmed by 7 bases and the J gene end by 3 bases; junction bases not matched to a gene: 11. Germline CDR1 and CDR2: MGHRA and YSYEKL. The CDR3 sequence: CASTLSGTGDYTEAFF. The CDR3 nucleotides are TGCGCCAGCACCCTATCGGGGACAGGGGACTACACTGAAGCTTTCTTT.

The chain links TRBV29-1 to TRBJ1-4; weak D call: TRBD1 (6 bases). CDR3 size: 12 residues. Germline CDR1 reads SQVTM; CDR2 reads ANQGSEA. V lost 6 bases and J 4 bases, leaving 9 bases between the germline ends. CDR3 DNA sequence: TGCAGCGTAGTGGACAGTAATGAAAAACTGTTTTTT. Encoded protein: CSVVDSNEKLFF.

The rearrangement uses TRBV7-2 and TRBJ2-5; D tentatively reads TRBD1 or TRBD2 (5 bases each). Trimming shortened V by 3 bases and J by 4 bases, and 12 bases separated the two germline ends. The CDR3 covers 14 residues. From germline, CDR1 is SGHTA and CDR2 FQGNSA. This CDR3 reads CASSLSGAVETQYF. CDR3 coding DNA: TGTGCCAGCAGCTTGTCCGGGGCCGTAGAGACCCAGTACTTC. Full variable domain (outside the CDR3, taken from reference TRBV7-2 and TRBJ2-5): GAGVSQSPSNKVTEKGKDVELRCDPISGHTALYWYRQSLGQGLEFLIYFQGNSAPDKSGLPSDRFSAERTGGSVSTLTIQRTQQEDSAVYLCASSLSGAVETQYFGPGTRLLVL.

The chain has TRBV19 and TRBJ2-3, with TRBD2 identical over 11 bases. CDR1 and CDR2 (germline): LNHDA, SQIVND (reference sequence). The V segment lost 5 bases and the J segment 4 bases; nucleotides outside the gene matches: 2. CDR3 length: 14 amino acids. The DNA of the CDR3 is TGTGCCAGTAGTTCTAGCGGGGGGCCAGATACGCAGTATTTT. Translation: CASSSSGGPDTQYF.

V is TRBV7-9 and J is TRBJ2-5; 8 positions agree with TRBD2. Unmatched junction bases numbered 10, after V lost 6 bases and J lost 4 bases. The germline gives CDR1 SEHNR, CDR2 FQNEAQ (reference sequence). This CDR3 region has 15 residues. Here the CDR3 reads CASRFGGGTPETQYF. CDR3 coding DNA: TGTGCCAGCAGGTTTGGCGGGGGGACCCCAGAGACCCAGTACTTC.